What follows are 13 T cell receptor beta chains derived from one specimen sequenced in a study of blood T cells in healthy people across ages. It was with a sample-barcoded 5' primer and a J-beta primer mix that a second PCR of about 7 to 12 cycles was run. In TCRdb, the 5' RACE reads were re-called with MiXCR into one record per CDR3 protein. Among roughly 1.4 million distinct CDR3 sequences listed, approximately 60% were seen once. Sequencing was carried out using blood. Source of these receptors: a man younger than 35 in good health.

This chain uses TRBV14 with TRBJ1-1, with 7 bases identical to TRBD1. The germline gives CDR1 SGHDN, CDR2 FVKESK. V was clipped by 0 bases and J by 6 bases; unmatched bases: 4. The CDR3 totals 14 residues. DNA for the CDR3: TGTGCCAGCAGCCAAGAGTACAGGGGTGCTGAAGCTTTCTTT. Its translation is CASSQEYRGAEAFF.

CDR3 bases: TGCAGTGCTAGTGAATCGACTCCTACCTACGAGCAGTACTTC. This sequence encodes CSASESTPTYEQYF. V gene TRBV20-1 combines with J gene TRBJ2-7; the D is unclear. Trimming shortened V by 3 bases and J by 2 bases, and 14 bases separated the two germline ends. Per the germline V gene, CDR1 is DFQATT and CDR2 is SNEGSKA (reference sequence). This CDR3 comprises 14 residues.

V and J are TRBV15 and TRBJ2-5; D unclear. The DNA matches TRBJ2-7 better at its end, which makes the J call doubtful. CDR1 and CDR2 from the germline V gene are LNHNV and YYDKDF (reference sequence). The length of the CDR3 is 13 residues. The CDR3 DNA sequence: TGTGCCACCAGCAGAGATCTCTTCTACGAGCAGTACTTC. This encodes CATSRDLFYEQYF.

The CDR3 region is CASEGNTDTQYF. Here the CDR3 DNA reads TGTGCCAGCGAGGGAAACACAGATACGCAGTATTTT. The rearrangement uses TRBV7-2 and TRBJ2-3, with D possibly TRBD2 on 5 matching bases. Per germline, CDR1 SGHTA and CDR2 FQGNSA. Trimming took 8 bases from V and 2 from J, leaving 8 bases between them. CDR3 length: 12 residues.

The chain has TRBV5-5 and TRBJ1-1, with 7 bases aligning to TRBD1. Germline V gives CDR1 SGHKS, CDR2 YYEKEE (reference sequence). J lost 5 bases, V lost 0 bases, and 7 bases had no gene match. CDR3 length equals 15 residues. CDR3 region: CASSLDGPGGTEAFF. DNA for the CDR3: TGTGCCAGCAGCTTGGACGGTCCAGGGGGAACTGAAGCTTTCTTT.

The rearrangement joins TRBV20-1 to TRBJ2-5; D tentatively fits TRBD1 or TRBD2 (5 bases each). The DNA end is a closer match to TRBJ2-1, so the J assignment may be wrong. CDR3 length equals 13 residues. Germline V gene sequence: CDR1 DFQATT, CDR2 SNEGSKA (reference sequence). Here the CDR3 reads CSARRGNQETQFF. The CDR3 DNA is TGCAGTGCTAGACGGGGCAACCAAGAGACCCAGTTCTTC.

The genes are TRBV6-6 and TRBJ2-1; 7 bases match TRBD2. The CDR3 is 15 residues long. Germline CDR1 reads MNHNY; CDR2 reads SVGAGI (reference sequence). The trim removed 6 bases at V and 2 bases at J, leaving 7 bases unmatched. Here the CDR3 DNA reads TGTGCCAGCAGCCCATCTAGCGGACCCTACAATGAGCAGTTCTTC. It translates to CASSPSSGPYNEQFF.

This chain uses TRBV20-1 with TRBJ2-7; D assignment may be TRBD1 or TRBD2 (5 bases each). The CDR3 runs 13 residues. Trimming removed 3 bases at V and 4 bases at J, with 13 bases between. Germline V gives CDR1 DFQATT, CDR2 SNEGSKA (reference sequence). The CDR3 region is CSARGVGLYEQYF. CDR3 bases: TGCAGTGCTAGGGGGGTGGGGCTGTACGAGCAGTACTTC.

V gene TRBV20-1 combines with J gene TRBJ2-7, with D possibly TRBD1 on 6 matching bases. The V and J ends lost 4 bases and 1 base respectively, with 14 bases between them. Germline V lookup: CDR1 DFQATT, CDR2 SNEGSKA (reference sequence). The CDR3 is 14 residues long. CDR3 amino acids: CSAIPGQVSYEQYF. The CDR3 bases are TGCAGTGCTATCCCGGGACAAGTTTCCTACGAGCAGTACTTC.

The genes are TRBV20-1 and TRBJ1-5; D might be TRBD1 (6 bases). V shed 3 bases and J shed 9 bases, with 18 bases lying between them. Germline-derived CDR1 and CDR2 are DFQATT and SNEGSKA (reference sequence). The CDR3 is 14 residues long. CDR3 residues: CSARETGRPGPQHF. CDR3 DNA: TGCAGTGCTAGGGAGACAGGCAGGCCTGGGCCCCAGCATTTT.

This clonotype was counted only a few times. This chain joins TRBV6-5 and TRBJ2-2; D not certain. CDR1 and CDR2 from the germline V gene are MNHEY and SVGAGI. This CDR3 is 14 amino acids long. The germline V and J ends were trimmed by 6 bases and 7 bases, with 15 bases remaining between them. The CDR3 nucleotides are TGTGCCAGCAGCCGCATAGGGCGGATCGGGGAGCTGTTTTTT. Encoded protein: CASSRIGRIGELFF.

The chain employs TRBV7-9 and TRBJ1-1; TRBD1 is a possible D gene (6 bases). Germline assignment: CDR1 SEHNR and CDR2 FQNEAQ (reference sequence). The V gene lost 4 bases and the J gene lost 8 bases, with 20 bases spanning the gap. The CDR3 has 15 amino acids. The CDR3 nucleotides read TGTGCCAGCAGCTCCCCCAGGCTGGGGGCGTCCGAAGCTTTCTTT. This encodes CASSSPRLGASEAFF.

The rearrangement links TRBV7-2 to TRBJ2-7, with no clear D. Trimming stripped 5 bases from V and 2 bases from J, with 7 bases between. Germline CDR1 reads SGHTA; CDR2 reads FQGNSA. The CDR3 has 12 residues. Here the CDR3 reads CASSEPPYEQYF. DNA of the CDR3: TGTGCCAGCAGCGAACCCCCCTACGAGCAGTACTTC.